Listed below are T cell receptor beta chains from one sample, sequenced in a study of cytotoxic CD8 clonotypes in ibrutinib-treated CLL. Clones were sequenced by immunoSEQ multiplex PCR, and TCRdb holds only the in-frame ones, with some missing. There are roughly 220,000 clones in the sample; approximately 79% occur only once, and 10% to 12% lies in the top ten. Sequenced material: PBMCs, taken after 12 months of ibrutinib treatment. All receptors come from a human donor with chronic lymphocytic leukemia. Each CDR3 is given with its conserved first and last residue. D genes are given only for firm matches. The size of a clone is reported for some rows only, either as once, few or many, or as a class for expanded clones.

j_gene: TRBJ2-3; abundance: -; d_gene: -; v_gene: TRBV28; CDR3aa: CASSLSPGLGTDTQYF; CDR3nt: TGTGCCAGCAGTTTATCCCCAGGGCTTGGCACAGATACGCAGTATTTT
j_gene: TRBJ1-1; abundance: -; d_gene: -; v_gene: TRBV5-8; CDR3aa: CASPSGLDTEAFF; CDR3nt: TGTGCCAGCCCCTCCGGGCTTGACACTGAAGCTTTCTTT
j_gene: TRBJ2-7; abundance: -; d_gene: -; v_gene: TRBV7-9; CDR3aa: CASRPAGPAPYEQYF; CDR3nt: TGTGCCAGCAGGCCTGCGGGGCCAGCCCCCTACGAGCAGTACTTC
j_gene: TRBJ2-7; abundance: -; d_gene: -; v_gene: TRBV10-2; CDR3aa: CASSTPESGYEQYF; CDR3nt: TGCGCCAGCAGTACCCCTGAGAGTGGCTACGAGCAGTACTTC
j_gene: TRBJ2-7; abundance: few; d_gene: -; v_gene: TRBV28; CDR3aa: CASRVGRKTLYEQYF; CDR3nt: TGTGCCAGCCGTGTTGGCAGGAAGACACTCTACGAGCAGTACTTC
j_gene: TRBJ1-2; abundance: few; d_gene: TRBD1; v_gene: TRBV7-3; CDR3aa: CASSLGQGGVGYTF; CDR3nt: TGTGCCAGCAGCTTAGGACAGGGCGGCGTGGGGTACACCTTC
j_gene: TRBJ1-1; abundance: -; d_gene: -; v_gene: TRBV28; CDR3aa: CASSLLGELNTEAFF; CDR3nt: TGTGCCAGCAGTTTATTGGGAGAATTGAACACTGAAGCTTTCTTT
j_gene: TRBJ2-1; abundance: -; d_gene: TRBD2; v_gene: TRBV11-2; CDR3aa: CASSPRISSGDYNEQFF; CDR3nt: TGTGCCAGCAGCCCCCGAATCTCTAGCGGGGACTACAATGAGCAGTTCTTC
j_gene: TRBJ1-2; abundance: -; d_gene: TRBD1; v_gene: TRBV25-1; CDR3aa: CASSAYQGAPAYYGYTF; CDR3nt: TGTGCCAGCAGTGCCTACCAGGGGGCCCCCGCTTACTATGGCTACACCTTC
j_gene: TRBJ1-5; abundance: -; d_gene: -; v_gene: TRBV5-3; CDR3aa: CARSLGGSNQPQHF; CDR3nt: TGTGCCAGAAGCTTGGGGGGTAGCAATCAGCCCCAGCATTTT
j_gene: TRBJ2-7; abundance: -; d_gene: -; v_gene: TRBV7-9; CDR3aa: CASSLANSFQYF; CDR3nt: TGTGCCAGCAGCTTAGCGAACAGCTTCCAGTACTTC
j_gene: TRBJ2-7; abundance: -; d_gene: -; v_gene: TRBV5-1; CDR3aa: CASSPWTEAYEQYF; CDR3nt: TGCGCCAGCAGCCCATGGACGGAGGCCTACGAGCAGTACTTC
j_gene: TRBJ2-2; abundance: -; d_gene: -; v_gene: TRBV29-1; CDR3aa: CTVVGTENTGELFF; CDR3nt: TGCACCGTCGTCGGGACCGAGAACACCGGGGAGCTGTTTTTT
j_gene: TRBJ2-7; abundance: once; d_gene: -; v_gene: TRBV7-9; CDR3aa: CASSPMGTHEQYF; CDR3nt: TGTGCCAGCAGCCCTATGGGGACCCACGAGCAGTACTTC
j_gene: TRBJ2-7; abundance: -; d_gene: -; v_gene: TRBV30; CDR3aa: CAWSVADEKQYF; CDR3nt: TGTGCCTGGAGTGTCGCCGACGAAAAGCAGTACTTC
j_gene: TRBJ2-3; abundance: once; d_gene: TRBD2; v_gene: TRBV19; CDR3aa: CASSSSGHTDTQYF; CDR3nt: TGTGCCAGTTCGTCTAGCGGACACACAGATACGCAGTATTTT
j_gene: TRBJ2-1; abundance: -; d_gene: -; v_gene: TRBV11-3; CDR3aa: CASSSYTGSYNEQFF; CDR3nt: TGTGCCAGCAGCTCTTACACCGGCTCCTACAATGAGCAGTTCTTC
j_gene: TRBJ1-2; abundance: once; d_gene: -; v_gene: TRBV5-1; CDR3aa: CASSVTDLNYGYTF; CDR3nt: TGCGCCAGCAGCGTCACAGACCTAAACTATGGCTACACCTTC
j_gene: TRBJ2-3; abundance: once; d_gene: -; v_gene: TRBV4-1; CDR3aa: CASSSGMRGGLTDTQYF; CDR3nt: TGCGCCAGCAGCTCCGGTATGAGGGGGGGACTCACAGATACGCAGTATTTT
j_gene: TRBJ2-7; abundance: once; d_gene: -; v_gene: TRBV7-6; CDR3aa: CASSLVRGRGNEQYF; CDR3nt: TGTGCCAGCAGCTTAGTTCGGGGAAGAGGCAACGAGCAGTACTTC
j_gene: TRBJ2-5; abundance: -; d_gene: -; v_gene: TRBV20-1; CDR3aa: CSAYQETQYF; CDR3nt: TGCAGTGCCTATCAAGAGACCCAGTACTTC
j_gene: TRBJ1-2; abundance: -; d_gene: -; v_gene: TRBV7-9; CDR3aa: CASSLTDGYTF; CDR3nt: TGTGCCAGCAGCTTGACAGATGGCTACACCTTC
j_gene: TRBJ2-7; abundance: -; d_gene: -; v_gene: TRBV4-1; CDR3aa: CASSQTVEYEQYF; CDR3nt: TGCGCCAGCAGCCAAACGGTGGAGTACGAGCAGTACTTC
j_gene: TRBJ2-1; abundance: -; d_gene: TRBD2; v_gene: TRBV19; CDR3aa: CASIPGTSGRGIHEQFF; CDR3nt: TGTGCCAGTATCCCCGGGACTAGCGGGAGAGGGATCCATGAGCAGTTCTTC
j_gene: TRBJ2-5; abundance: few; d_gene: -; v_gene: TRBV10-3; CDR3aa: CAISESRRGETQYF; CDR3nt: TGTGCCATCAGTGAGTCAAGACGTGGGGAGACCCAGTACTTC
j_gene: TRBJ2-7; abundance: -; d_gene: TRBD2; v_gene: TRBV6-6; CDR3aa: CASSHLAGGLYEQYF; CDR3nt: TGTGCCAGCAGTCACCTAGCGGGAGGGCTCTACGAGCAGTACTTC
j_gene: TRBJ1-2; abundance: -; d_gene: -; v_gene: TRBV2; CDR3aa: CASSENRQEGYTF; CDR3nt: TGTGCCAGCAGTGAAAATAGACAAGAGGGCTACACCTTC
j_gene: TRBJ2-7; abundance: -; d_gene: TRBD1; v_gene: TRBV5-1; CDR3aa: CASSLEGDSLSYEQYF; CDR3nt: TGCGCCAGCAGCTTGGAGGGGGACAGCCTTTCCTACGAGCAGTACTTC
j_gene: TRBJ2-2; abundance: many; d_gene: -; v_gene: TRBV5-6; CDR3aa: CASSLYITGELFF; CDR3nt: TGTGCCAGCAGCTTGTATATCACCGGGGAGCTGTTTTTT
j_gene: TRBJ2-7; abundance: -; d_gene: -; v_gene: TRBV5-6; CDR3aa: CASSLEGLGGSEQYF; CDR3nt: TGTGCCAGCAGCTTGGAGGGTTTAGGGGGAAGCGAGCAGTACTTC
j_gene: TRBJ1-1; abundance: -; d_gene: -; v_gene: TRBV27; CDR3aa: CASSLDRYTEAFF; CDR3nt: TGTGCCAGCAGCTTAGACAGGTACACTGAAGCTTTCTTT
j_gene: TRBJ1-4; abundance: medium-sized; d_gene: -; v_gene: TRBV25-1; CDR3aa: CASETVHNEKLFF; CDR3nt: TGTGCCAGCGAGACGGTCCATAATGAAAAACTGTTTTTT
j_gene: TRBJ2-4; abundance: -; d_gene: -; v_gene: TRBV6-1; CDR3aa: CASSVENIQYF; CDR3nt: TGTGCCAGCAGTGTTGAAAACATTCAGTACTTC
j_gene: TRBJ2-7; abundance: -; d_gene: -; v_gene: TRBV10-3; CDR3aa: CAISAGGSYEQYF; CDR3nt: TGTGCCATCAGTGCCGGAGGAAGCTACGAGCAGTACTTC
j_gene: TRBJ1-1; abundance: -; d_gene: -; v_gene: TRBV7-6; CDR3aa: CASSPSLNTEAFF; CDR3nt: TGTGCCAGCAGCCCCAGCCTGAACACTGAAGCTTTCTTT
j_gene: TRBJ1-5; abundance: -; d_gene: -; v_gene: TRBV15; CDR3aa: CATSRDQTSNQPQHF; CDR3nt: TGTGCCACCAGCAGAGATCAGACGAGCAATCAGCCCCAGCATTTT
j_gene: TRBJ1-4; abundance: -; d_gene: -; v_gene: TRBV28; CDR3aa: CASSLQGDEKLFF; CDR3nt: TGTGCCAGCAGTTTACAGGGTGATGAAAAACTGTTTTTT